This record looks at one T cell receptor beta chain sequence and its context. Antigen unknown. Time point of the sample: cycle 4 day 1 (C4D1), after five to seven weeks of nivolumab. Every patient relapsed after autologous stem cell transplantation, and brentuximab vedotin exposure varied. The assay was immunoSEQ multiplex PCR, and TCRdb's table has in-frame clones only and misses some. The table includes some 93,000 clones, more than 80% detected once. This sample stems from a study of PD-1 blockade in classical Hodgkin lymphoma. Whole-study findings and limits: Whoever responded completely had baseline diversity much like that seen in newly diagnosed patients. Lower baseline TCR diversity was reported for newly diagnosed patients than for healthy donors.

This sequence was found in a human donor with classical Hodgkin lymphoma. The sequencing used peripheral blood mononuclear cells (PBMCs), collected before the fourth cycle of nivolumab.

CDR3 coding DNA: TGTGCCAGCAGCCCCGGAGGGGATGGAAACACCATATATTTT. It yields the protein CASSPGGDGNTIYF. V is TRBV7-3 and J is TRBJ1-3; the D gene is possibly TRBD1 (5 bases). Trimming shortened V by 5 bases and J by 3 bases, and 11 bases separated the two germline ends. The CDR3 has 14 amino acids. Germline V lookup: CDR1 SGHTA, CDR2 FQGTGA. Together with reference TRBV7-3 and TRBJ1-3, the CDR3 gives the full variable domain: GAGVSQTPSNKVTEKGKYVELRCDPISGHTALYWYRQSLGQGPEFLIYFQGTGAADDSGLPNDRFFAVRPEGSVSTLKIQRTERGDSAVYLCASSPGGDGNTIYFGEGSWLTVV.